This record concerns one T cell receptor beta chain sequence. As yet, its antigen is unknown. This sample stems from a study of T cell repertoires in cytomegalovirus infection. About the study: It can be stated that public TCR beta signatures indicated CMV infection as well as a matching HLA type.

Notes on the study in general: Accumulated public TCR beta family frequency recognized individuals carrying CMV together with the relevant HLA.

Each CDR3 protein gets one entry after TCRdb re-called the reads with MiXCR. There are about 130,000 distinct CDR3 sequences in the sample; roughly a quarter occur only once, and roughly 35% lies in the top ten. Germline lookup yields CDR1 SGHDT and CDR2 YYEEEE. V lost 4 bases to trimming and J lost 7 bases, with 17 bases between them. This CDR3 contains 14 residues. The TCR sequence derives from a human donor in good health (CMV status not recorded). Some clones in this sample may be carry-over from other donors' samples. The chain has TRBV5-6 and TRBJ1-1; possibly TRBD1 for D (6 bases). Sequenced: PBMCs, sequenced either directly or after in vitro stimulation (not recorded which). Written as DNA, the CDR3 is TGTGCCAGCAGCCTCACCGGGACAATGTTTGAAGCTTTCTTT. This translates into CASSLTGTMFEAFF.